This note documents a single TCR beta chain sequence. The antigen is not known. The data stem from a study of T cells in localized non-small cell lung cancer. The study's findings and limits: A denser population of T cells in blood accompanied longer overall survival. Sequence data derive from only one tumor region, so heterogeneity remains possible. Tumor showed lower T cell clonality than uninvolved adjacent lung, where it was highest. Appearing in adjacent lung were a median roughly 59 of the top 100 tumor clones.

Some clones are missing from TCRdb's copy, which holds only in-frame ones; the method was immunoSEQ multiplex PCR. The profile covers about 48,000 clones, with 77% appearing a single time and roughly 17% taken by the ten largest. V shed 6 bases and J 5 bases; nucleotides not matched to a gene: 8. CDR3 size: 14 residues. Germline CDR1 LNHDA, CDR2 SQIVND (reference sequence). The sequence was collected from a man aged 35 to 70 with stage I squamous cell lung carcinoma. V is TRBV19 and J is TRBJ2-7; 9 bases are a match to TRBD1. The sample was peripheral blood, taken before any cancer treatment. In nucleotides, the CDR3 is TGTGCCAGTAGCCGCACCGGGACAGGGAACGAGCAGTACTTC. Amino acid sequence: CASSRTGTGNEQYF.